This paragraph covers one TCR beta chain sequence. What it binds is unknown. The PCR made use of 60 Vbeta and 13 Jbeta primers. Sequencing used immunoSEQ multiplex PCR; TCRdb keeps in-frame clones, though not all of them. The sample lists approximately 240,000 clones, around 89% seen once, with 0.9% to 1.1% in the top ten. Germline CDR1 reads MNHEY; CDR2 reads SVGAGI. The V end was cut by 2 bases, the J end by 4 bases, with 9 bases between. The CDR3 consists of 15 residues. This sample was included in a study of cytomegalovirus exposure and HLA in healthy donors. On the study more broadly: HLA-typed donors were the source of 83 million or so unique TCRs held in an early data release.

General study findings and limits: A prior analysis recorded that most TCR beta V segments were productive about 90% or about 30% of the time. In a later analysis, a missense DCLRE1C variant was linked to TCR beta V- and J-gene trimming.

Sequenced input: PBMCs. This receptor was obtained from a woman aged 18-35 years in good health and CMV-seronegative. The rearrangement joins TRBV6-5 to TRBJ2-6; D may be TRBD1 (5 bases). CDR3 in DNA: TGTGCCAGCAGTTACGAACAGGCCGGGGCCAACGTCCTGACTTTC. This translates into CASSYEQAGANVLTF.